A selection of T cell receptor beta chains follows, all from one sample in a study of blood T cell repertoires in COVID-19. This table comes from immunoSEQ multiplex PCR, and its TCRdb copy is limited to in-frame clones, with some not included. The sample carries 150,000 to 200,000 clones, around 81% recorded once. Sequencing was performed on peripheral blood. Source of these receptors: a man between 60 and 75 years old with active or convalescent COVID-19. CDR3s include the opening cysteine and the closing phenylalanine or tryptophan. The D gene is left open where the match is weak. The listing skips clone size in some rows; elsewhere it reads once, few, many or a size class.

D | size | J | V | CDR3 | DNA
. | . | TRBJ1-1 | TRBV9 | CASSASGGGTEAFF | TGTGCCAGCAGCGCAAGCGGGGGAGGGACTGAAGCTTTCTTT
TRBD2 | . | TRBJ2-7 | TRBV7-9 | CASSLADGGGELSYEQYF | TGTGCCAGCAGCTTAGCGGACGGCGGGGGGGAACTGTCCTACGAGCAGTACTTC
. | . | TRBJ1-6 | TRBV3-1/TRBV3-2 | CASRTGGRSYNSPLHF | TGTGCCAGCAGGACGGGGGGTAGATCCTATAATTCACCCCTCCACTTT
. | . | TRBJ1-4 | TRBV4-1 | CASSQDLGRIGDEKLFF | TGCGCCAGCAGCCAAGACTTAGGTAGAATAGGGGATGAAAAACTGTTTTTT
TRBD2 | . | TRBJ2-1 | TRBV28 | CASRLLAGRYNEQFF | TGTGCCAGCAGACTTCTAGCGGGACGGTACAATGAGCAGTTCTTC
TRBD1 | . | TRBJ1-2 | TRBV5-4 | CASSLDRQGSYGYTF | TGTGCCAGCAGCTTGGATAGACAGGGATCATATGGCTACACCTTC
TRBD2 | . | TRBJ2-1 | TRBV7-9 | CASSRTGTSGSSYNEQFF | TGTGCCAGCAGCCGGACCGGGACTAGCGGGAGCTCCTACAATGAGCAGTTCTTC
. | once | TRBJ2-5 | TRBV5-4 | CASNEQPQETQYF | TGTGCCAGCAATGAACAGCCCCAAGAGACCCAGTACTTC
TRBD2 | . | TRBJ2-3 | TRBV28 | CASSSRGVWGTQYF | TGTGCCAGCAGTTCCCGGGGGGTATGGGGTACGCAGTATTTT
. | . | TRBJ2-5 | TRBV7-2 | CASSGRLGSQETQYF | TGTGCCAGCAGCGGCCGACTAGGGAGCCAAGAGACCCAGTACTTC
TRBD2 | . | TRBJ2-7 | TRBV5-4 | CASSLLGTSGSWEQYF | TGTGCCAGCAGCTTATTAGGGACTAGCGGTTCCTGGGAGCAGTACTTC
TRBD1 | . | TRBJ1-1 | TRBV18 | CASSPGTGGGSDTEAFF | TGTGCCAGCTCACCGGGGACAGGGGGCGGCTCGGACACTGAAGCTTTCTTT
. | few | TRBJ2-1 | TRBV5-4 | CASSFGAGSSYNEQFF | TGTGCCAGCAGCTTTGGGGCCGGGAGCTCCTACAATGAGCAGTTCTTC
. | . | TRBJ2-5 | TRBV11-2 | CASSPSVETQYF | TGTGCCAGCAGCCCCAGCGTGGAGACCCAGTACTTC
. | . | TRBJ1-2 | TRBV5-1 | CASSLRQAANYGYTF | TGCGCCAGCAGCTTGAGACAGGCCGCTAACTATGGCTACACCTTC
. | . | TRBJ2-5 | TRBV10-2 | CASSRSGEETQYF | TGCGCCAGCAGTCGTAGCGGTGAAGAGACCCAGTACTTC
. | once | TRBJ1-1 | TRBV18 | CASSYPQGVAFF | TGTGCCAGCTCATACCCACAGGGTGTGGCTTTCTTT
TRBD2 | . | TRBJ2-3 | TRBV18 | CASSPLLGAGGTTDTQYF | TGTGCCAGCTCACCATTGTTGGGAGCGGGGGGAACCACAGATACGCAGTATTTT
TRBD1 | once | TRBJ2-7 | TRBV2 | CASSEETGGPYEQYF | TGTGCCAGCAGTGAAGAGACAGGGGGACCCTACGAGCAGTACTTC
TRBD1 | . | TRBJ1-1 | TRBV10-1 | CASSESGTGDRNTEAFF | TGCGCCAGCAGTGAGTCGGGGACAGGGGACCGAAACACTGAAGCTTTCTTT
TRBD2 | once | TRBJ2-2 | TRBV7-6 | CASSLVTSGVTGELFF | TGTGCCAGCAGCTTAGTCACTAGCGGAGTCACCGGGGAGCTGTTTTTT
TRBD1 | . | TRBJ2-7 | TRBV5-1 | CASSLTGAPYEQYF | TGCGCCAGCAGCTTAACAGGGGCCCCCTACGAGCAGTACTTC
TRBD1 | . | TRBJ1-2 | TRBV2 | CASRLRQGIDYGYTF | TGTGCCAGCAGACTCAGACAGGGAATCGACTATGGCTACACCTTC
. | . | TRBJ1-4 | TRBV5-4 | CASSRTEAGKLFF | TGTGCCAGCAGCCGGACAGAGGCCGGAAAACTGTTTTTT
TRBD2 | . | TRBJ2-1 | TRBV5-4 | CASSSGGKRGGNNEQFF | TGTGCCAGCAGCTCGGGGGGGAAGCGGGGCGGAAACAATGAGCAGTTCTTC
TRBD2 | . | TRBJ2-5 | TRBV24-1 | CATSIGGGQETQYF | TGTGCCACCAGCATTGGGGGGGGCCAAGAGACCCAGTACTTC
TRBD1 | once | TRBJ2-7 | TRBV28 | CASSVTGGSYEQYF | TGTGCCAGCAGCGTAACAGGGGGCTCCTACGAGCAGTACTTC
. | . | TRBJ2-7 | TRBV3-1/TRBV3-2 | CASSQVRTGEQYF | TGTGCCAGCAGCCAAGTCCGGACTGGCGAGCAGTACTTC
TRBD2 | . | TRBJ2-5 | TRBV27 | CASSQTPGGGGETQYF | TGTGCCAGCAGTCAAACCCCCGGCGGGGGTGGGGAGACCCAGTACTTC
. | . | TRBJ1-5 | TRBV2 | CASSTGNQPQHF | TGTGCCAGCAGCACAGGTAATCAGCCCCAGCATTTT
. | . | TRBJ2-7 | TRBV10-1 | CASSEGGVSYEQYF | TGCGCCAGCAGTGAAGGCGGGGTCTCCTACGAGCAGTACTTC
TRBD2 | . | TRBJ2-7 | TRBV2 | CASIYQRGSYEQYF | TGTGCCAGCATATACCAGCGGGGCTCCTACGAGCAGTACTTC
TRBD1 | . | TRBJ1-4 | TRBV15 | CATSRDWGQGQTNEKLFF | TGTGCCACCAGCAGAGATTGGGGACAGGGGCAAACTAATGAAAAACTGTTTTTT
TRBD1 | . | TRBJ2-1 | TRBV12-5 | CASGHGQGGPKEQFF | TGTGCTAGTGGTCATGGACAGGGGGGCCCGAAAGAGCAGTTCTTC
TRBD1 | . | TRBJ2-1 | TRBV4-1 | CASSQTSGTGVASGPYNEQFF | TGCGCCAGCAGCCAAACTTCCGGGACAGGGGTGGCTAGCGGGCCCTACAATGAGCAGTTCTTC
TRBD2 | many | TRBJ2-1 | TRBV4-1 | CASSQDRASGRAVHEQFF | TGCGCCAGCAGCCAAGATCGGGCTAGCGGGAGGGCCGTCCATGAGCAGTTCTTC
TRBD1 | few | TRBJ1-4 | TRBV7-3 | CASSTHWTGVDEKLFF | TGTGCCAGCAGCACTCACTGGACAGGGGTTGATGAAAAACTGTTTTTT
TRBD1 | . | TRBJ2-7 | TRBV4-1 | CASSQAGGGPSYEQYF | TGCGCCAGCAGCCAAGCAGGGGGCGGGCCCTCCTACGAGCAGTACTTC
TRBD1 | . | TRBJ1-6 | TRBV19 | CASSRQGSSYNSPLHF | TGTGCCAGTAGTCGACAGGGCAGCTCCTATAATTCACCCCTCCACTTT
. | . | TRBJ2-1 | TRBV3-1/TRBV3-2 | CASSQGYSSYNEQFF | TGTGCCAGCAGCCAAGGATACAGCTCCTACAATGAGCAGTTCTTC
. | once | TRBJ1-1 | TRBV5-4 | CASSLTKDSRWGEAFF | TGTGCCAGCAGCTTGACCAAGGACAGCCGCTGGGGTGAAGCTTTCTTT
. | once | TRBJ2-7 | TRBV7-9 | CASSLGGNPYEQYF | TGTGCCAGCAGCCTTGGGGGCAATCCCTACGAGCAGTACTTC
TRBD1 | . | TRBJ1-2 | TRBV7-9 | CASSSGQGLGYTF | TGTGCCAGCAGCTCAGGACAGGGCCTTGGCTACACCTTC
. | few | TRBJ2-2 | TRBV3-1/TRBV3-2 | CASSQGSRGKTGELFF | TGTGCCAGCAGCCAAGGTTCCAGGGGAAAAACCGGGGAGCTGTTTTTT
. | . | TRBJ1-5 | TRBV11-2 | CASSFDRNNQPQHF | TGTGCCAGCAGCTTCGACAGGAACAATCAGCCCCAGCATTTT
. | once | TRBJ2-3 | TRBV2 | CASSEAVAPGTDTQYF | TGTGCCAGCAGTGAAGCGGTGGCCCCAGGGACAGATACGCAGTATTTT
. | . | TRBJ1-5 | TRBV4-1 | CASDWTVSGGNQPQHF | TGCGCCAGCGACTGGACAGTCAGTGGCGGCAATCAGCCCCAGCATTTT
TRBD2 | . | TRBJ2-5 | TRBV11-2 | CASSLGTSGGGETQYF | TGTGCCAGCAGCTTAGGGACTAGCGGGGGGGGAGAGACCCAGTACTTC
. | . | TRBJ1-2 | TRBV28 | CASSLFRGNYGYTF | TGTGCCAGCAGTTTATTTCGGGGAAACTATGGCTACACCTTC